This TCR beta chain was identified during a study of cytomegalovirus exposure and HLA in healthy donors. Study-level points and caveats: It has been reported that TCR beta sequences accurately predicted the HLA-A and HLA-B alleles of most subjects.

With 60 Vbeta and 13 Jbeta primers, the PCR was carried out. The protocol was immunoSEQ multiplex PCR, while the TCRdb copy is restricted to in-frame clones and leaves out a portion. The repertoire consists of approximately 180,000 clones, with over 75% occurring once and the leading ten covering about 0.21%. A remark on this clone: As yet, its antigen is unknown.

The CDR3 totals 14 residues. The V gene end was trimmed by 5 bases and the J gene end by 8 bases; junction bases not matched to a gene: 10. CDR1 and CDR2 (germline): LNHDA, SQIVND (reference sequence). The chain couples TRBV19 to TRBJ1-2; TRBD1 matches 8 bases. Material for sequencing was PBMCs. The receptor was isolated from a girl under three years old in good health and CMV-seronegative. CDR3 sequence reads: CASSAEHRGTGYTF. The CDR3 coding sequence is TGTGCCAGTAGTGCGGAACACAGGGGGACGGGCTACACCTTC.